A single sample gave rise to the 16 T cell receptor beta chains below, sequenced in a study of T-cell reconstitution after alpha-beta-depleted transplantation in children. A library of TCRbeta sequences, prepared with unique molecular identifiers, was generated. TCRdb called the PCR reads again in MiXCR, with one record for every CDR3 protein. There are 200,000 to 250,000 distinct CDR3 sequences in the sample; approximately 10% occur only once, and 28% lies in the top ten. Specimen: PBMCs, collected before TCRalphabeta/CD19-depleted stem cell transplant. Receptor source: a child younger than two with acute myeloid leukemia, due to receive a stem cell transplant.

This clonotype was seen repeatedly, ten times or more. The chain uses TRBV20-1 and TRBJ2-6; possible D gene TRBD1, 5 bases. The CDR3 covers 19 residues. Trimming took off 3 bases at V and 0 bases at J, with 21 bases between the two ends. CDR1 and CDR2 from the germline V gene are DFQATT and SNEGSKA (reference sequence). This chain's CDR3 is CSASPYIGQGTSGANVLTF. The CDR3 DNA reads TGCAGTGCTAGCCCATACATCGGCCAGGGAACCTCTGGGGCCAACGTCCTGACTTTC.

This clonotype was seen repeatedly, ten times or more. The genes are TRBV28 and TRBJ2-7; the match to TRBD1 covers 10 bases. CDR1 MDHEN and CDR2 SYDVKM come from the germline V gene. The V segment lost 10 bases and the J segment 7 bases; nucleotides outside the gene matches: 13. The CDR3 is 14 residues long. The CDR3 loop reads CATKAGQGGGEQYF. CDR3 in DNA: TGTGCCACCAAAGCAGGACAGGGGGGTGGGGAGCAGTACTTC.

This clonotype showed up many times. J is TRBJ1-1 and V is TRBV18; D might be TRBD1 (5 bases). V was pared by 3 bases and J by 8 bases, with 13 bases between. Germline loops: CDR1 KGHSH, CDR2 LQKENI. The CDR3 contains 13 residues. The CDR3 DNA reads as TGTGCCAGCTCACCGACCCGGGGGGTGGAAGCTTTCTTT. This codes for CASSPTRGVEAFF.

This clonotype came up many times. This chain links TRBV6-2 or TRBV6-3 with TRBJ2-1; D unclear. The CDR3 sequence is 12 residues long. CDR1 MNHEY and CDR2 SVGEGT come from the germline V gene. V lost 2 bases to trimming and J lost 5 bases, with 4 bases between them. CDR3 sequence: CASSYRDNEQFF. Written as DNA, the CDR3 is TGTGCCAGCAGTTACCGGGACAATGAGCAGTTCTTC.

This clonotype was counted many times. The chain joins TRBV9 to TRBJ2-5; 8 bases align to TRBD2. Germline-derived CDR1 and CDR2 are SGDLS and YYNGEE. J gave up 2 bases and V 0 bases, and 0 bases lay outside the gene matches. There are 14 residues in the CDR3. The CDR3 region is CASSVAGGQETQYF. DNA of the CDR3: TGTGCCAGCAGCGTAGCGGGAGGGCAAGAGACCCAGTACTTC.

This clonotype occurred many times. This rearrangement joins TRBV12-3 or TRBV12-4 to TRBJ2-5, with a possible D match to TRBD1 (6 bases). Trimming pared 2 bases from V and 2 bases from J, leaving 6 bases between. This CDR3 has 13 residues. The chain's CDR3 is CASSLRGQETQYF. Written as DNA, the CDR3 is TGTGCCAGCAGTTTAAGGGGGCAAGAGACCCAGTACTTC.

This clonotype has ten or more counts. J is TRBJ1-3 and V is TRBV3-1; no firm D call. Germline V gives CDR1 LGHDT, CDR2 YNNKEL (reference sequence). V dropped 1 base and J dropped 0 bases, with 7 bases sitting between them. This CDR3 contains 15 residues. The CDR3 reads CASSQAPVSGNTIYF. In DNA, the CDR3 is TGTGCCAGCAGCCAAGCACCGGTCTCTGGAAACACCATATATTTT.

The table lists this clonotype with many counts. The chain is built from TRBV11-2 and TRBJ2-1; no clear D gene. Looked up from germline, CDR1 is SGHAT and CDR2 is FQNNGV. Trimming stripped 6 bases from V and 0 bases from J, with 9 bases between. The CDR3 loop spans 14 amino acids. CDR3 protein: CASRPSYSYNEQFF. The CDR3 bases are TGTGCCAGCAGACCTTCCTACTCCTACAATGAGCAGTTCTTC.

The CDR3: CASSHERGLSYNEQFF. The CDR3 nucleotides are TGTGCCAGCAGCCACGAGCGGGGATTATCCTACAATGAGCAGTTCTTC. V gene TRBV2 combines with J gene TRBJ2-1; TRBD2 matches at 7 bases. V shed 6 bases, J shed 1 base, and the junction held 9 bases outside the gene matches. Germline V gene sequence: CDR1 SNHLY, CDR2 FYNNEI. The CDR3 length is 16 residues.

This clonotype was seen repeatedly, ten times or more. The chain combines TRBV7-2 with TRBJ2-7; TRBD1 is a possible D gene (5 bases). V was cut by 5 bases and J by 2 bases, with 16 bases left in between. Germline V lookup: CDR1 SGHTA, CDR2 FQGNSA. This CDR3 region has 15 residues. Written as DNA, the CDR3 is TGTGCCAGCAGCCTCCAGGGTGCGGCCACCTACGAGCAGTACTTC. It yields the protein CASSLQGAATYEQYF.

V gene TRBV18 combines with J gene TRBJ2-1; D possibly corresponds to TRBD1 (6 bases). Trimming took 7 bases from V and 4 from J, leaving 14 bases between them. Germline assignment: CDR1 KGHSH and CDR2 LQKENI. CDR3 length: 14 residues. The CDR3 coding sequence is TGTGCCAGCTGTCCTCAGGGGTTATACAATGAGCAGTTCTTC. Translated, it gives CASCPQGLYNEQFF.

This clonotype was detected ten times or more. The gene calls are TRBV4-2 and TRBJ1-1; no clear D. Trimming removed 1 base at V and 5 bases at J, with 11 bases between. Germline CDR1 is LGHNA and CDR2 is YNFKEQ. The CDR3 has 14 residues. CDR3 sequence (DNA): TGTGCCAGCAGCCAAGCTCGGGGTGCGACTGAAGCTTTCTTT. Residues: CASSQARGATEAFF.

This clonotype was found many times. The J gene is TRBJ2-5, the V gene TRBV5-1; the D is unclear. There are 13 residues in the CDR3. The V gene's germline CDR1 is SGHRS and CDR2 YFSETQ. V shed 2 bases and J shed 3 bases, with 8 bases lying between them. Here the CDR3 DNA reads TGCGCCAGCAGCTTTAGGTGGGAAGAGACCCAGTACTTC. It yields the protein CASSFRWEETQYF.

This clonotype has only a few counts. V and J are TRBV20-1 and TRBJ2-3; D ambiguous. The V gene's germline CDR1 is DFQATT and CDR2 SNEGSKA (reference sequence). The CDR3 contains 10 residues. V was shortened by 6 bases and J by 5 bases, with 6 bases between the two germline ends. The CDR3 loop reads CSAPGDTQYF. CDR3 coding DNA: TGCAGTGCCCCGGGAGATACGCAGTATTTT.

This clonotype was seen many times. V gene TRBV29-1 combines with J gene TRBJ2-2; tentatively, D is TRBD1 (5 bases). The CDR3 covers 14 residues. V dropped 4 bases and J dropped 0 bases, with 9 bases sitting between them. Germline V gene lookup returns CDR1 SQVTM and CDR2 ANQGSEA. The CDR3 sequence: CSVGAGTNTGELFF. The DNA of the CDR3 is TGCAGCGTTGGGGCAGGGACGAACACCGGGGAGCTGTTTTTT.

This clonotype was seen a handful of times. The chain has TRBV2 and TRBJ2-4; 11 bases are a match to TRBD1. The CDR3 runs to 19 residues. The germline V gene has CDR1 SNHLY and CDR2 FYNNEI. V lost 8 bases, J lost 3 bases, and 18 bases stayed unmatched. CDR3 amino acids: CASYRGQGAAGRGKNIQYF. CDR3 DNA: TGTGCCAGCTACCGCGGACAGGGGGCGGCGGGTCGAGGCAAAAACATTCAGTACTTC.